Listed here are 26 T cell receptor beta chains from one sample, sequenced in a study of cytomegalovirus exposure and HLA in healthy donors (dated by TCRdb to 2017 to 2019). Libraries were built with the immunoSEQ multiplex PCR assay. For the multiplex PCR, a mixture combining 60 forward primers for TCR Vbeta segments and 13 reverse primers for TCR Jbeta segments was used. TCRdb carries this immuneACCESS record with in-frame sequences only. Its versions omit some clonotypes, under half of them owing to an unresolved V gene in the studies checked, with the rest unexplained. Within this sample are tens of thousands of clones, with 82% of them counted one time only. The leading ten clones occupy 1.5% to 2% of the sample. The sample was PBMCs. The receptor set was obtained from a young man in good health and CMV-seronegative.

This chain connects TRBV29-1 to TRBJ2-5; TRBD1 agrees at 7 bases. CDR1 is SQVTM, CDR2 ANQGSEA, per germline. After removal of 7 bases from V and 0 bases from J, the junction contained 11 bases not matched to a gene. The CDR3 covers 15 residues. The CDR3 coding sequence is TGCAGCGCCCGACAGGGTCGATCAAACCAAGAGACCCAGTACTTC. It encodes CSARQGRSNQETQYF.

The V and J genes are TRBV28 and TRBJ2-7; tentative D call: TRBD1 (5 bases). Germline V gene sequence: CDR1 MDHEN, CDR2 SYDVKM. There are 17 residues in the CDR3. Deletions cut 1 base from V and 0 bases from J, with 16 bases between. The DNA for the CDR3 is TGTGCCAGCAGTTTATCCCTGGACATCCCGAGCTCCTACGAGCAGTACTTC. It yields the protein CASSLSLDIPSSYEQYF.

This chain uses TRBV28 with TRBJ1-3; TRBD1 matches at 7 bases. The germline CDR1 and CDR2 sequences are MDHEN and SYDVKM. Trimming at V came to 4 bases and at J to 2 bases, leaving 8 bases not matched to a gene. The CDR3 covers 16 residues. As DNA, the CDR3 is TGTGCCAGCAGTTCTCTGACAGGGAAGGCTGGAAACACCATATATTTT. As protein: CASSSLTGKAGNTIYF. Full variable domain (missing parts from reference TRBV28 and TRBJ1-3): DVKVTQSSRYLVKRTGEKVFLECVQDMDHENMFWYRQDPGLGLRLIYFSYDVKMKEKGDIPEGYSVSREKKERFSLILESASTNQTSMYLCASSSLTGKAGNTIYFGEGSWLTVV.

The chain recombines TRBV7-2 with TRBJ2-7, with 11 nucleotides matching TRBD1. Germline values: CDR1 SGHTA, CDR2 FQGNSA. The CDR3 length is 17 residues. Trimming took 5 bases from V and 4 from J; bases not matched to a gene: 13. The chain's CDR3 is CASSTRPGQGARYEQYF. The CDR3 DNA reads as TGTGCCAGCAGCACACGCCCAGGACAGGGGGCGCGATACGAGCAGTACTTC.

The chain recombines TRBV15 with TRBJ2-3; D perhaps matches TRBD2 (6 bases). V lost 2 bases, J lost 0 bases, and 18 bases lay in between. The CDR3 is 18 residues long. CDR1 is LNHNV, CDR2 YYDKDF, per germline (reference sequence). This CDR3 is CATSRIEWRVFSTDTQYF. For the CDR3, the DNA is TGTGCCACCAGCAGAATAGAATGGAGGGTTTTTAGCACAGATACGCAGTATTTT.

This clone appeared a single time. This rearrangement joins TRBV5-1 to TRBJ2-1, with 7 bases fitting TRBD2. Germline V lookup: CDR1 SGHRS, CDR2 YFSETQ. The CDR3 length is 15 residues. Losses at the gene ends were 0 bases for V and 4 bases for J; bases not matched to a gene: 4. CDR3 nucleotide sequence: TGCGCCAGCAGCTTGGTTGGGGGGGAATACAATGAGCAGTTCTTC. Translation gives CASSLVGGEYNEQFF.

The gene calls are TRBV4-3 and TRBJ2-1, with 11 bases lining up with TRBD2. CDR1 LGHNA and CDR2 YSLEER come from the germline V gene. V shed 4 bases and J 7 bases; nucleotides not matched to a gene: 15. The CDR3 is 18 amino acids. The CDR3 bases are TGCGCCAGCAGCCGACCGGGACTAGCGGATCCCGGCGATAATGAGCAGTTCTTC. This sequence encodes CASSRPGLADPGDNEQFF.

There are a few counts of this clone. This sequence joins TRBV27 and TRBJ1-5; D remains unclear. V was cut by 0 bases and J by 1 base, with 10 bases left in between. From germline, CDR1 is MNHEY and CDR2 SMNVEV (reference sequence). The CDR3 length is 16 residues. DNA for the CDR3: TGTGCCAGCAGTTTATCCCCGGGAGGGAGCAATCAGCCCCAGCATTTT. Translated: CASSLSPGGSNQPQHF.

This clone was detected once. V is TRBV6-5 and J is TRBJ1-2; D is unclear. This CDR3 region has 13 residues. CDR1 and CDR2 (germline): MNHEY, SVGAGI. Trimming pared 0 bases from V and 8 bases from J, leaving 10 bases between. The CDR3 is CASSYSNREGYTF. The CDR3 DNA reads as TGTGCCAGCAGTTACTCGAACCGGGAGGGCTACACCTTC.

The J gene is TRBJ1-5, the V gene TRBV6-1; D may be TRBD1 (5 bases). CDR1 MNHNS and CDR2 SASEGT come from the germline V gene. The CDR3 is 15 amino acids. The V end was cut by 4 bases, the J end by 0 bases, with 10 bases between. DNA of the CDR3: TGTGCCAGCAGTGTAGGACACCGTAGCAATCAGCCCCAGCATTTT. It encodes CASSVGHRSNQPQHF.

This clone was seen only once. This chain connects TRBV5-6 to TRBJ2-5; 10 nucleotides line up with TRBD1. The V gene end was trimmed by 3 bases and the J gene end by 5 bases; junction bases not matched to a gene: 7. The CDR3 sequence is 15 residues long. The V gene's germline CDR1 is SGHDT and CDR2 YYEEEE. The DNA for the CDR3 is TGTGCCAGCAGCTCACGACAGGGGGCGCGGGAGACCCAGTACTTC. Translating it yields CASSSRQGARETQYF.

The genes are TRBV5-6 and TRBJ2-2; tentative D call: TRBD1 (5 bases). V lost 1 base and J 0 bases, leaving 10 bases between the germline ends. Germline V CDR1 and CDR2: SGHDT, YYEEEE. This CDR3 is built from 16 residues. The CDR3 is CASSLRTGSNTGELFF. CDR3 DNA sequence: TGTGCCAGCAGCTTGCGTACAGGTTCGAACACCGGGGAGCTGTTTTTT. Full variable domain (missing parts from reference TRBV5-6 and TRBJ2-2): DAGVTQSPTHLIKTRGQQVTLRCSPKSGHDTVSWYQQALGQGPQFIFQYYEEEERQRGNFPDRFSGHQFPNYSSELNVNALLLGDSALYLCASSLRTGSNTGELFFGEGSRLTVL.

The CDR3 here is CASTYYWNTEAFF. For the CDR3, the DNA is TGTGCCAGCACCTATTACTGGAACACTGAAGCTTTCTTT. The chain is built from TRBV7-2 and TRBJ1-1, with no clear D. The CDR3 is 13 residues long. The V end lost 7 bases, the J end lost 1 base, and 10 bases lay between the germline ends. CDR1 is SGHTA and CDR2 is FQGNSA in the germline V gene.

This clone was detected only once. The junction departs from the called germline gene at one end, perhaps through a read error. The chain links TRBV5-6 to TRBJ1-5, with D perhaps matching TRBD1 (6 bases). This CDR3 spans 13 amino acids. Germline CDR1 is SGHDT and CDR2 is YYEEEE. CDR3 sequence (DNA): TGTGCCGGCAGCTCAGGGGCTTATCAGCCCCAGCATTTT. Translation: CAGSSGAYQPQHF.

The chain links TRBV2 to TRBJ2-1; 14 bases are a match to TRBD2. This CDR3 region has 18 residues. V lost 10 bases, J lost 2 bases, and 13 bases stayed unmatched. Germline V gene sequence: CDR1 SNHLY, CDR2 FYNNEI. CDR3 DNA: TGTGCCAACAAAAGAAGACTAGCGGGAGGGCTCACCTACAATGAGCAGTTCTTC. As protein: CANKRRLAGGLTYNEQFF. The whole variable domain, filled in from reference TRBV2 and TRBJ2-1, reads EPEVTQTPSHQVTQMGQEVILRCVPISNHLYFYWYRQILGQKVEFLVSFYNNEISEKSEIFDDQFSVERPDGSNFTLKIRSTKLEDSAMYFCANKRRLAGGLTYNEQFFGPGTRLTVL.

The chain is built from TRBV5-6 and TRBJ1-1; D possibly corresponds to TRBD1 (6 bases). Trimming shortened V by 4 bases and J by 1 base, and 17 bases separated the two germline ends. This CDR3 spans 16 amino acids. The germline V gene encodes CDR1 SGHDT and CDR2 YYEEEE. CDR3 DNA sequence: TGTGCCAGCAGCCAGATAATTGACAGGCAGAACACTGAAGCTTTCTTT. Protein sequence: CASSQIIDRQNTEAFF.

The V call is TRBV10-2, the J call TRBJ2-2, with 8 positions matching TRBD2. The V gene end was trimmed by 4 bases and the J gene end by 1 base; junction bases not matched to a gene: 2. Germline V lookup: CDR1 WSHSY, CDR2 SAAADI. There are 15 residues in the CDR3. Written as DNA, the CDR3 is TGCGCCAGCAGTGTGCTAGCGGGGAACACCGGGGAGCTGTTTTTT. The encoded protein is CASSVLAGNTGELFF.

The chain combines TRBV5-6 with TRBJ2-1; TRBD2 aligns across 9 bases. Per germline, CDR1 SGHDT and CDR2 YYEEEE. The CDR3 is 13 residues long. V shed 0 bases, J shed 10 bases, and the junction held 2 bases outside the gene matches. The CDR3, as DNA: TGTGCCAGCAGCTTGGTGCTAGCGGGGGAGCAGTTCTTC. Residues: CASSLVLAGEQFF.

The chain is built from TRBV21-1 and TRBJ1-5. TRBV21-1 is reported as a pseudogene. This CDR3 contains 15 residues. This CDR3 reads CASSKASGYNQPQHF. The CDR3, as DNA: TGTGCCAGCAGCAAAGCGAGCGGTTACAATCAGCCCCAGCATTTT.

The rearrangement links TRBV29-1 to TRBJ2-7; 8 bases agree with TRBD2. With V trimmed by 5 bases and J by 2 bases, 8 bases remained unmatched. Germline V lookup: CDR1 SQVTM, CDR2 ANQGSEA. CDR3 size: 14 residues. This CDR3 reads CSVTSGGRPYEQYF. The CDR3 DNA reads TGCAGCGTTACCAGCGGGGGAAGGCCCTACGAGCAGTACTTC.

The chain couples TRBV9 to TRBJ2-3, with 12 bases aligning to TRBD2. The V gene end was trimmed by 4 bases and the J gene end by 2 bases; junction bases not matched to a gene: 5. This CDR3 has 16 amino acids. Per germline, CDR1 SGDLS and CDR2 YYNGEE. This CDR3 reads CASSSGLAGYTDTQYF. The CDR3 DNA reads TGTGCCAGCAGCTCTGGACTAGCGGGATACACAGATACGCAGTATTTT.

The J gene is TRBJ1-1, the V gene TRBV10-3; 8 positions agree with TRBD1. The CDR3 is made up of 14 amino acids. Per germline, CDR1 ENHRY and CDR2 SYGVKD. The trim removed 3 bases at V and 7 bases at J, leaving 7 bases unmatched. The CDR3 is CAISDPSGGGEAFF. In DNA, the CDR3 is TGTGCCATCAGTGATCCTTCAGGGGGCGGTGAAGCTTTCTTT.

The chain combines TRBV11-2 with TRBJ1-1; the match to TRBD1 covers 8 bases. V lost 5 bases and J lost 4; bases outside the gene matches: 3. The CDR3 loop spans 13 amino acids. Germline loops: CDR1 SGHAT, CDR2 FQNNGV. CDR3 DNA sequence: TGTGCCAGCAGCCTTCAGGGGGCCACTGAAGCTTTCTTT. This encodes CASSLQGATEAFF.

The V call is TRBV7-2, the J call TRBJ2-2; TRBD1 is a possible D gene (6 bases). The CDR3 has 16 residues. Germline assignment: CDR1 SGHTA and CDR2 FQGNSA. Trimming left V 2 bases short and J 2 bases short, with 12 bases between. CDR3 DNA: TGTGCCAGCAGCTTATACGCAGGGGCTAACACCGGGGAGCTGTTTTTT. The encoded protein is CASSLYAGANTGELFF.

This clone was seen once. V usage is TRBV2 and J usage is TRBJ2-2; unclear D gene. The germline V and J ends were trimmed by 2 bases and 2 bases, with 9 bases remaining between them. Germline CDR1 is SNHLY and CDR2 is FYNNEI. The CDR3 length is 15 residues. In DNA form, the CDR3 reads TGTGCCAGCAGTGAACCTAACAGAAACACCGGGGAGCTGTTTTTT. Its translation is CASSEPNRNTGELFF.

The gene calls are TRBV5-1 and TRBJ2-7; 8 bases agree with TRBD1. The V and J ends lost 4 bases and 2 bases, in that order; junction bases with no gene match: 8. The length of the CDR3 is 15 residues. CDR1 and CDR2 (germline): SGHRS, YFSETQ. The CDR3 sequence is CASSGGQGHPYEQYF. DNA for the CDR3: TGCGCCAGCAGCGGTGGACAGGGACATCCCTACGAGCAGTACTTC.